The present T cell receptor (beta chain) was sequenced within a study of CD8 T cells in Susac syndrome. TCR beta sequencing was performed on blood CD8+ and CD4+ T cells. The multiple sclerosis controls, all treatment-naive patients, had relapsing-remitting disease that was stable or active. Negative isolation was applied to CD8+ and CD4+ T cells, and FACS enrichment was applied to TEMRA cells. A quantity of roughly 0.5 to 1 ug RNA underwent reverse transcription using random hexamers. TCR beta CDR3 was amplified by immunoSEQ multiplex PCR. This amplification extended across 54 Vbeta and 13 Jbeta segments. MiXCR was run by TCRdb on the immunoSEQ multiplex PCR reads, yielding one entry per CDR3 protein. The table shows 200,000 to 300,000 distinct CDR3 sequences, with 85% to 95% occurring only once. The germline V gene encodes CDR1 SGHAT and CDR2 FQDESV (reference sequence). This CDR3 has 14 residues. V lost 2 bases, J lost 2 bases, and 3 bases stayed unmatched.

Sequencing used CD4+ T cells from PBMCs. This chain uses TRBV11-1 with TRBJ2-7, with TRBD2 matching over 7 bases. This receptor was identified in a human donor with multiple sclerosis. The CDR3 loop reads CASSLRGGPYEQYF. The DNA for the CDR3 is TGTGCCAGCAGCTTAAGGGGAGGGCCCTACGAGCAGTACTTC.